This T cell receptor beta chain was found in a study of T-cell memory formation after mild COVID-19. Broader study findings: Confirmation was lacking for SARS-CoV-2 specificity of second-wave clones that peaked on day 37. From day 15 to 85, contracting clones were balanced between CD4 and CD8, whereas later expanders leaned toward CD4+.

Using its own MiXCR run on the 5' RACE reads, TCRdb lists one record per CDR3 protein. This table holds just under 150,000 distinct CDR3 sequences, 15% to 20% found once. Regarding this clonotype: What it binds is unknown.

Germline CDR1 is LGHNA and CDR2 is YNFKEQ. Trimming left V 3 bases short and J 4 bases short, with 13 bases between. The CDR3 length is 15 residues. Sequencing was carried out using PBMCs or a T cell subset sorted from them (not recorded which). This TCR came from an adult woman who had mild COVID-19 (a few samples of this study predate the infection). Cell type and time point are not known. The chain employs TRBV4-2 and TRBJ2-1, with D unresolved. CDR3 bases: TGTGCCAGCAGCCAGAATCCGGAGATGTACAATGAGCAGTTCTTC. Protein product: CASSQNPEMYNEQFF.